Each of the 16 T cell receptor beta chains below was sequenced from the same sample in a study of shared clonotypes between healthy human individuals. Profiling relied on immunoSEQ multiplex PCR, and the TCRdb table lists in-frame clones only, not all of them. The table lists some 2,000,000 clones, about 95% of them singletons. The material sequenced was naive CD4+ T cells sorted from blood. The subset was: CD45RA+ positively selected. The receptors were gathered from a man aged 18 to 29 in good health.

The J gene is TRBJ2-1, the V gene TRBV6-1; 7 bases map to TRBD1. V was pared by 7 bases and J by 0 bases, with 6 bases of the junction left unmatched. Germline CDR1 reads MNHNS; CDR2 reads SASEGT. There are 15 residues in the CDR3. The CDR3 region has the DNA TGTGCCAGCATTACAGGGGTTGGCTCCTACAATGAGCAGTTCTTC. It specifies CASITGVGSYNEQFF.

This sequence joins TRBV5-1 and TRBJ2-1, with 9 nucleotides matching TRBD2. The germline V gene has CDR1 SGHRS and CDR2 YFSETQ. After removal of 3 bases from V and 2 bases from J, the junction contained 3 bases not matched to a gene. The CDR3 sequence is 15 residues long. CDR3 nucleotide sequence: TGCGCCAGCAGCTCGGCGGGAGGGACCTACAATGAGCAGTTCTTC. Its translation: CASSSAGGTYNEQFF.

The chain links TRBV11-3 to TRBJ2-1, with 7 nucleotides matching TRBD2. V shed 4 bases, J shed 4 bases, and the junction held 10 bases outside the gene matches. The CDR3 contains 16 residues. Germline values: CDR1 SGHNT, CDR2 YENEEA. As DNA, the CDR3 is TGTGCCAGCAGCTCGACACCAATTAGCGGGTACAATGAGCAGTTCTTC. This codes for CASSSTPISGYNEQFF.

The table lists this clone with a count of one. The chain recombines TRBV9 with TRBJ2-5; weak D call: TRBD2 (6 bases). Germline V gives CDR1 SGDLS, CDR2 YYNGEE. Between the trimmed V and J ends, which lost 4 bases and 5 bases, there was a span of 18 bases. This CDR3 comprises 15 residues. The CDR3 coding sequence is TGTGCCAGCAGCCCCCAGTGGAGGGCGCGGGAGACCCAGTACTTC. Translated, it gives CASSPQWRARETQYF.

The V call is TRBV5-1, the J call TRBJ1-2; no reliable D call. From germline, CDR1 is SGHRS and CDR2 YFSETQ. This CDR3 has 13 residues. V was cut by 4 bases and J by 0 bases, with 7 bases left in between. In nucleotides, the CDR3 is TGCGCCAGCAGCGAAGGGACTAACTATGGCTACACCTTC. Protein sequence: CASSEGTNYGYTF.

CDR3 sequence reads: CASSLPSWYQETQYF. As DNA, the CDR3 is TGTGCCAGCAGCTTACCGTCCTGGTACCAAGAGACCCAGTACTTC. The chain is built from TRBV7-2 and TRBJ2-5; D unclear. This CDR3 is 15 amino acids long. Per the germline V gene, CDR1 is SGHTA and CDR2 is FQGNSA. The germline V and J ends were trimmed by 2 bases and 0 bases, with 10 bases remaining between them.

The CDR3 nucleotides are TGTGCCAGCAGGGAAACGGCTCTCACAGATACGCAGTATTTT. Protein product: CASRETALTDTQYF. The V gene is TRBV6-5, the J gene TRBJ2-3; D unresolved. V lost 6 bases and J 2 bases, leaving 12 bases between the germline ends. From germline, CDR1 is MNHEY and CDR2 SVGAGI. The CDR3 loop spans 14 amino acids.

This clone was observed once. A single base separates this from a much larger clone, so it may be a read error. Other DNA variants within this sample encode the same CDR3. The chain recombines TRBV6-5 with TRBJ1-1; D gene uncertain. Germline V lookup: CDR1 MNHEY, CDR2 SVGAGI. The CDR3 loop spans 13 amino acids. The V and J ends lost 2 bases and 1 base respectively, with 5 bases between them. The CDR3 DNA is TGTGCCAGCAGTTACGGCGAGAACACTGAAGCTTTCTTT. Its translation is CASSYGENTEAFF.

This chain connects TRBV5-1 to TRBJ2-1; possible D gene TRBD2, 5 bases. Germline-derived CDR1 and CDR2 are SGHRS and YFSETQ. The CDR3 spans 13 residues. The germline V and J ends were trimmed by 2 bases and 8 bases, with 11 bases remaining between them. The DNA for the CDR3 is TGCGCCAGCAGCTTAACTGGGAGAGATGAGCAGTTCTTC. Translated: CASSLTGRDEQFF.

The chain combines TRBV6-5 with TRBJ2-3; TRBD1 matches 9 bases. The CDR3 is made up of 16 amino acids. Germline V gene data show CDR1 as MNHEY and CDR2 as SVGAGI. V was clipped by 0 bases and J by 4 bases; unmatched bases: 5. CDR3 residues: CASSYSGGDRADTQYF. For the CDR3, the DNA is TGTGCCAGCAGTTACTCGGGGGGGGACAGGGCAGATACGCAGTATTTT.

The CDR3 region is CASRLAGEASEQFF. CDR3 bases: TGCGCCAGCAGGCTAGCGGGAGAAGCCAGTGAGCAGTTCTTC. The V call is TRBV10-2, the J call TRBJ2-1; 10 nucleotides align to TRBD2. The CDR3 sequence is 14 residues long. CDR1 is WSHSY, CDR2 SAAADI, per germline. Germline trimming cut 6 bases from V and 9 bases from J; bases unmatched to any gene: 8.

This clone was seen a handful of times. The rearrangement links TRBV2 to TRBJ2-7; perhaps TRBD2 as D (5 bases). Trimming shortened V by 6 bases and J by 6 bases, and 9 bases separated the two germline ends. The CDR3 consists of 11 residues. Germline V lookup: CDR1 SNHLY, CDR2 FYNNEI. CDR3 amino acids: CASRRAVEQYF. The CDR3 nucleotides are TGTGCCAGCAGGAGGGCGGTCGAGCAGTACTTC.

As regards this clone: At one end, the junction sequence differs from germline, possibly due to a read error. The chain uses TRBV7-7 and TRBJ2-1, with D maybe TRBD2 (5 bases). Germline lookup yields CDR1 SSHAT and CDR2 FNYEAQ (reference sequence). The CDR3 consists of 13 residues. The CDR3 sequence: CASSSDGEGEQFF. The CDR3 nucleotides read TGTGCTAGCAGCAGTGACGGCGAGGGTGAGCAGTTCTTC. The full variable domain, rest sourced from reference TRBV7-7 and TRBJ2-1, is GAGVSQSPRYKVTKRGQDVTLRCDPISSHATLYWYQQALGQGPEFLTYFNYEAQPDKSGLPSDRFSAERPEGSISTLTIQRTEQRDSAMYRCASSSDGEGEQFFGPGTRLTVL.

The chain couples TRBV19 to TRBJ2-7; TRBD1 aligns across 10 bases. In germline, CDR1 is LNHDA, CDR2 SQIVND (reference sequence). The CDR3 spans 14 residues. V gave up 4 bases and J gave up 2 bases; unmatched junction bases: 2. Here the CDR3 reads CASSRQGATYEQYF. In DNA, the CDR3 is TGTGCCAGTAGTAGACAGGGGGCAACCTACGAGCAGTACTTC.

Regarding this clone: This sample includes further DNA sequences coding for the same CDR3. This chain uses TRBV11-2 with TRBJ1-3, with unresolved D. V lost 5 bases, J lost 0 bases, and 5 bases lay in between. This CDR3 contains 13 residues. Germline values: CDR1 SGHAT, CDR2 FQNNGV. The CDR3 DNA is TGTGCCAGCAGCCGGGACTCTGGAAACACCATATATTTT. Amino acid sequence: CASSRDSGNTIYF.

The chain employs TRBV10-3 and TRBJ1-2; D ambiguous. CDR3 length: 12 amino acids. Trimming pared 4 bases from V and 7 bases from J, leaving 10 bases between. The V gene's germline CDR1 is ENHRY and CDR2 SYGVKD. The CDR3, as DNA: TGTGCCATCAGTGGGGTTCGGCGTGGCTACACCTTC. Protein: CAISGVRRGYTF.